The clone carrying this T cell receptor (beta chain) has just a few counts. Antigen unknown. Produced via immunoSEQ multiplex PCR; TCRdb's table is partial and in-frame only. Of tens of thousands of clones in the sample, 84% were seen once. These data belong to a study of a mutant IDH1 vaccine in newly diagnosed glioma. Study-wide context: Commencement of vaccination occurred 4-6 weeks following radiotherapy alone, or concurrently with temozolomide cycles. Averaging 40.4 years of age, treated patients were about 60% male and 37.5% female. Pretreatment consisted of radiotherapy, temozolomide, or both, with most receiving both.

Described time point: week 11, during vaccination. With topical imiquimod, each dose of the vaccine consisted of 300 ug of mutant IDH1 20-mer peptide. Germline values: CDR1 LNHDA, CDR2 SQIVND (reference sequence). V shed 10 bases and J shed 6 bases, with 13 bases lying between them. The CDR3 is 13 residues long. Study findings and constraints: Immune responses induced by vaccination arose in under 95% of the patients.

The V call is TRBV19, the J call TRBJ1-6; D is undetermined. Sequencing was performed on PBMCs, taken from a glioma patient whose treatment included an IDH1 peptide vaccine. The sequence was collected from a woman aged 50 to 60 with glioma. Written as DNA, the CDR3 is TGTGCCACCAACCAGGAGGGTAATTCACCCCTCCACTTT. Translated, it gives CATNQEGNSPLHF.